Each of the 10 T cell receptor beta chains below was sequenced from the same sample in a study of T cells in localized non-small cell lung cancer. Sequencing was performed with immunoSEQ multiplex PCR; in TCRdb, only in-frame clones are kept and a portion is missing. The sample contains about 33,000 clones, around 90% of which appear only once. The sequences come from peripheral blood, collected before any cancer treatment. The receptors shown here come from a man aged 35 to 70 with stage I lung adenocarcinoma.

This chain uses TRBV7-2 with TRBJ2-3, with TRBD2 as a possible D gene (5 bases). The V gene lost 6 bases and the J gene lost 4 bases, with 14 bases spanning the gap. The CDR3 runs 14 residues. Germline V lookup: CDR1 SGHTA, CDR2 FQGNSA. The CDR3 region is CASRLLAASDTQYF. CDR3 nucleotides: TGTGCCAGCAGGCTGCTAGCAGCCTCAGATACGCAGTATTTT.

The chain joins TRBV6-1 to TRBJ1-2; 7 bases align to TRBD1. The CDR3 totals 13 residues. Germline loops: CDR1 MNHNS, CDR2 SASEGT. The V segment lost 4 bases and the J segment 4 bases; nucleotides outside the gene matches: 3. The CDR3 region has the DNA TGTGCCAGCAGTGCAGACAGGGCCTATGGCTACACCTTC. Translation: CASSADRAYGYTF.

The chain links TRBV6-1 to TRBJ1-1; D may be TRBD1 (6 bases). CDR1 and CDR2 from the germline V gene are MNHNS and SASEGT. The CDR3 contains 15 residues. V lost 6 bases and J 4 bases, leaving 18 bases between the germline ends. CDR3 sequence: CASSGGRWEGTEAFF. The CDR3 DNA reads as TGTGCCAGCAGCGGGGGCCGGTGGGAAGGCACTGAAGCTTTCTTT.

The chain links TRBV7-9 to TRBJ2-7; no clear D. CDR1 and CDR2 from the germline V gene are SEHNR and FQNEAQ (reference sequence). V lost 4 bases and J lost 3, with 19 bases in between. The CDR3 sequence is 16 residues long. CDR3 nucleotide sequence: TGTGCCAGCAGCTCGCATGTTCGGACGGTAGACTACGAGCAGTACTTC. This encodes CASSSHVRTVDYEQYF.

The rearrangement joins TRBV29-1 to TRBJ2-7, with TRBD1 identical over 7 bases. The germline V gene has CDR1 SQVTM and CDR2 ANQGSEA. Trimming at V came to 6 bases and at J to 1 base, leaving 3 bases not matched to a gene. CDR3 size: 12 residues. The CDR3 spells CSVPGGSYEQYF. Here the CDR3 DNA reads TGCAGCGTCCCAGGGGGATCCTACGAGCAGTACTTC.

The gene calls are TRBV7-9 and TRBJ1-4; D is unresolved. The CDR3 has 13 residues. The V end was cut by 2 bases, the J end by 8 bases, with 9 bases between. Germline assignment: CDR1 SEHNR and CDR2 FQNEAQ (reference sequence). CDR3 region: CASSLTPHEKLFF. In DNA, the CDR3 is TGTGCCAGCAGCTTAACCCCCCACGAAAAACTGTTTTTT.

The gene calls are TRBV7-9 and TRBJ2-3; 8 positions agree with TRBD1. Per the germline V gene, CDR1 is SEHNR and CDR2 is FQNEAQ (reference sequence). The CDR3 length is 13 residues. The CDR3 sequence: CAAVGQGTDTQYF. The CDR3 DNA is TGTGCTGCGGTGGGACAGGGCACAGATACGCAGTATTTT.

This chain connects TRBV5-1 to TRBJ1-2, with D hard to call. Germline lookup yields CDR1 SGHRS and CDR2 YFSETQ. V was shortened by 4 bases and J by 2 bases, with 12 bases between the two germline ends. The CDR3 contains 14 residues. The CDR3 reads CASSLSQPNYGYTF. The CDR3 nucleotides are TGCGCCAGCAGCCTCTCCCAACCAAACTATGGCTACACCTTC.

The chain joins TRBV10-1 to TRBJ2-3; D uncertain. The CDR3 loop spans 11 amino acids. The V gene's germline CDR1 is WNHNN and CDR2 SYGVQD (reference sequence). Trimming stripped 10 bases from V and 2 bases from J, with 7 bases between. DNA of the CDR3: TGCGCCAACCTTAACACAGATACGCAGTATTTT. Translating gives CANLNTDTQYF.

J is TRBJ1-2 and V is TRBV2; the match to TRBD1 covers 9 bases. The CDR3 length is 15 residues. Germline values: CDR1 SNHLY, CDR2 FYNNEI. Losses at the gene ends were 6 bases for V and 4 bases for J; bases not matched to a gene: 9. In DNA form, the CDR3 reads TGTGCCAGCAGGAAGGACAGGGGAGGAGGCTATGGCTACACCTTC. This encodes CASRKDRGGGYGYTF.